These T cell receptor beta chains were read from a single sample in a study of control samples from healthy donors and cancer patients. Sequencing used immunoSEQ multiplex PCR; TCRdb keeps in-frame clones, though not all of them. The data contain some 140,000 clones, roughly 92% of them singletons. The source material was blood. The receptors come from a man between 25 and 39 years old in good health. Both conserved end residues are part of each CDR3. The D gene is left open where the match is weak. For some rows the clone size is stated as once, few or many, or as a class when expanded; others skip it.

size	V	D	J	CDR3	DNA
-	TRBV27	TRBD1	TRBJ1-1	CASSFRGVAEAFF	TGTGCCAGCAGTTTCAGGGGGGTGGCTGAAGCTTTCTTT
-	TRBV4-3	TRBD2	TRBJ2-7	CASSQDSTSGYEQYF	TGCGCCAGCAGCCAAGATTCTACTAGCGGTTACGAGCAGTACTTC
-	TRBV7-8	TRBD1	TRBJ2-1	CASSSGQGSYNEQFF	TGTGCCAGCAGCTCCGGACAGGGTAGCTACAATGAGCAGTTCTTC
-	TRBV5-1	-	TRBJ2-5	CASSLVASVQETQYF	TGCGCCAGCAGCTTGGTCGCGAGTGTACAAGAGACCCAGTACTTC
-	TRBV19	-	TRBJ2-2	CASSISANTGELFF	TGTGCCAGTAGTATTTCGGCGAACACCGGGGAGCTGTTTTTT
-	TRBV3-1/TRBV3-2	-	TRBJ1-6	CASSQTGANSPLHF	TGTGCCAGCAGCCAGACGGGGGCGAATTCACCCCTCCACTTT
-	TRBV4-2	TRBD1	TRBJ1-6	CASSQGQGARYSPLHF	TGTGCCAGCAGCCAAGGACAGGGGGCGCGGTATTCACCCCTCCACTTT
-	TRBV20-1	-	TRBJ2-5	CSAKHQETQYF	TGCAGTGCTAAACACCAAGAGACCCAGTACTTC
-	TRBV4-3	-	TRBJ1-2	CASSQAGNWYGYTF	TGCGCCAGCAGCCAAGCAGGGAATTGGTATGGCTACACCTTC
-	TRBV3-1/TRBV3-2	-	TRBJ1-2	CASSQEPGTHYGYTF	TGTGCCAGCAGCCAAGAGCCCGGGACACACTATGGCTACACCTTC
-	TRBV7-2	-	TRBJ1-1	CASSPSGLREAFF	TGTGCCAGCAGCCCCTCTGGGCTCCGCGAAGCTTTCTTT
-	TRBV9	TRBD1	TRBJ2-1	CASSVLGTDNEQFF	TGTGCCAGCAGCGTATTAGGGACAGACAATGAGCAGTTCTTC
-	TRBV2	-	TRBJ2-7	CASSEDRTYEQYF	TGTGCCAGCAGTGAAGACAGAACCTACGAGCAGTACTTC
-	TRBV27	-	TRBJ2-5	CASSLIQGKTQYF	TGTGCCAGCAGTTTAATACAGGGAAAGACCCAGTACTTC
-	TRBV3-1/TRBV3-2	-	TRBJ1-6	CASSQGTGNNSPLHF	TGTGCCAGCAGCCAAGGAACAGGAAATAATTCACCCCTCCACTTT
-	TRBV7-2	TRBD2	TRBJ2-7	CASSRGLAHDEQYF	TGTGCCAGCAGCAGGGGACTAGCTCACGACGAGCAGTACTTC
once	TRBV29-1	-	TRBJ1-1	CSVAGSNTEAFF	TGCAGCGTTGCTGGTTCGAACACTGAAGCTTTCTTT
-	TRBV2	-	TRBJ1-3	CASSESGSGNTIYF	TGTGCCAGCAGTGAGTCAGGCTCTGGAAACACCATATATTTT
-	TRBV19	TRBD2	TRBJ2-2	CASSIISGRSGELFF	TGTGCCAGTAGTATTATTAGCGGGAGATCCGGGGAGCTGTTTTTT
-	TRBV29-1	TRBD2	TRBJ2-1	CSVGLLAEDNEQFF	TGCAGCGTTGGATTACTAGCGGAAGACAATGAGCAGTTCTTC
-	TRBV6-2/TRBV6-3	-	TRBJ2-1	CASSPGQEYNEQFF	TGTGCCAGCAGTCCGGGACAAGAATACAATGAGCAGTTCTTC
-	TRBV7-2	-	TRBJ1-2	CASSLGRGNYGYTF	TGTGCCAGCAGCTTAGGTCGGGGTAACTATGGCTACACCTTC
-	TRBV2	TRBD2	TRBJ2-1	CARTGTSSYNEQFF	TGTGCCAGAACCGGGACTAGCTCCTACAATGAGCAGTTCTTC
-	TRBV15	-	TRBJ1-3	CATSREIRRDTIYF	TGTGCCACCAGCAGAGAAATCCGTCGGGACACCATATATTTT
-	TRBV27	-	TRBJ2-1	CASRGPGLYNEQFF	TGTGCCAGTCGGGGCCCTGGACTCTACAATGAGCAGTTCTTC
-	TRBV13	-	TRBJ2-2	CASSLGQWRELFF	TGTGCCAGCAGCTTAGGGCAGTGGAGGGAGCTGTTTTTT
-	TRBV19	-	TRBJ1-1	CASNHDSGPNYSRVNTEAFF	TGTGCCAGTAACCACGATTCGGGACCGAACTATAGTCGTGTGAACACTGAAGCTTTCTTT
-	TRBV9	-	TRBJ2-1	CASSVGPAGHYNEQFF	TGTGCCAGCAGCGTAGGACCAGCGGGTCACTACAATGAGCAGTTCTTC
-	TRBV19	TRBD1	TRBJ1-1	CASSRQQGSGRNTEAFF	TGTGCCAGTAGTAGGCAACAGGGGTCGGGGCGCAACACTGAAGCTTTCTTT
-	TRBV6-5	-	TRBJ1-4	CASSYSGATNEKLFF	TGTGCCAGCAGTTACTCGGGTGCAACTAATGAAAAACTGTTTTTT
-	TRBV7-2	-	TRBJ1-2	CASSLANRHNYGYTF	TGTGCCAGCAGCTTAGCGAATAGACATAACTATGGCTACACCTTC
once	TRBV7-8	-	TRBJ1-3	CASSDSIFSGNTIYF	TGTGCCAGCAGCGACAGCATCTTCTCTGGAAACACCATATATTTT
-	TRBV7-9	-	TRBJ2-3	CASSFTVSTDTQYF	TGTGCCAGCAGCTTTACAGTTAGCACAGATACGCAGTATTTT
-	TRBV18	TRBD1	TRBJ2-7	CASSPSPGTAHLATYEQYF	TGTGCCAGCTCACCCAGCCCCGGGACAGCACATCTAGCCACCTACGAGCAGTACTTC
-	TRBV28	-	TRBJ2-1	CASSLGGSEQFF	TGTGCCAGCAGTTTAGGGGGGAGTGAGCAGTTCTTC
-	TRBV10-2	TRBD1	TRBJ2-7	CASRQGIYEQYF	TGCGCCAGCCGACAGGGGATCTACGAGCAGTACTTC
few	TRBV5-5	TRBD1	TRBJ1-5	CASSLGTGGAEPQHF	TGTGCCAGCAGCTTGGGGACAGGGGGAGCAGAGCCCCAGCATTTT
once	TRBV7-2	-	TRBJ2-5	CASSLAFLARQETQYF	TGTGCCAGCAGCTTAGCTTTCTTAGCGAGGCAAGAGACCCAGTACTTC
-	TRBV28	-	TRBJ1-6	CASSFPGTGNSPLHF	TGTGCCAGCAGTTTCCCTGGGACGGGGAATTCACCCCTCCACTTT
many	TRBV11-2	-	TRBJ2-7	CASSLGEGEVNEQYF	TGTGCCAGCAGCTTAGGTGAGGGGGAGGTCAACGAGCAGTACTTC
-	TRBV27	-	TRBJ2-7	CASSFWGAGEQYF	TGTGCCAGCAGTTTTTGGGGGGCGGGGGAGCAGTACTTC
-	TRBV7-8	-	TRBJ1-1	CASSFNGRGGNTEAFF	TGTGCCAGCAGCTTTAACGGCCGGGGGGGTAACACTGAAGCTTTCTTT
-	TRBV5-6	-	TRBJ1-6	CASSARGLSSYNSPLHF	TGTGCCAGCAGCGCGAGGGGACTGAGCTCCTATAATTCACCCCTCCACTTT
-	TRBV28	TRBD1	TRBJ2-5	CASSSGTGLETQYF	TGTGCCAGCAGTTCCGGGACAGGGTTGGAGACCCAGTACTTC
-	TRBV7-3	-	TRBJ2-7	CASSLSTDSYEQYF	TGTGCCAGCAGCTTAAGTACTGACTCCTACGAGCAGTACTTC